This entry describes one T cell receptor beta chain. Antigen specificity is unknown. This CDR3 comprises 14 residues. The V end lost 3 bases, the J end lost 6 bases, and 14 bases lay between the germline ends. Germline-derived CDR1 and CDR2 are MNHEY and SMNVEV (reference sequence). These data come from a study of shared clonotypes between healthy human individuals. The input for sorted-subset replicate PCRs was approximately 210 ng DNA, 25,000 to 35,000 T cell genomes. Sequenced by immunoSEQ multiplex PCR; TCRdb stores in-frame clones only, minus some. The table shows under 1,900,000 clones, with around 98.5% occurring only once. Donors had no recently reported acute infections or vaccinations and were HIV-negative. Study-wide findings and caveats: Estimated clonotype richness was generally higher in naive than memory subsets.

This clonotype was sampled from a young man in good health. The chain has TRBV27 and TRBJ2-5; D could derive from TRBD1 or TRBD2 (5 bases each). Sequenced: naive CD4+ T cells sorted from blood. Subset defined: CD45RA+ positively selected. CDR3 amino acids: CASSLVGVGKTQYF. The CDR3 DNA sequence: TGTGCCAGCAGTTTGGTAGGGGTCGGGAAGACCCAGTACTTC.